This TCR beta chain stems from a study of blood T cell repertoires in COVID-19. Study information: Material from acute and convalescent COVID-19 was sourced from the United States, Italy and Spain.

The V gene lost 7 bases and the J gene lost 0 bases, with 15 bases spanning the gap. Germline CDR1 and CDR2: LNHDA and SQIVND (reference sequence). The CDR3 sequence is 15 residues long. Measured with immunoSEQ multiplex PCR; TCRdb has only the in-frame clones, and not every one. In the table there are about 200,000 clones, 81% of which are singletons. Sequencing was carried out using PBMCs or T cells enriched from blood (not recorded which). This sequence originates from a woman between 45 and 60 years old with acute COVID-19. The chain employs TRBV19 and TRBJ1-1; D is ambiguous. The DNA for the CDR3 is TGTGCCAGTACCCTATCAGGTGTTATGAACACTGAAGCTTTCTTT. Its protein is CASTLSGVMNTEAFF.